This T cell receptor (beta chain) was recovered during a study of T cells in Graves' hyperthyroidism and ophthalmopathy. TCR beta CDR3 region amplification was performed from RNA transcripts. HTBI primers drove first-round RT-PCR of the TCR CDR3. TCRdb used MiXCR to reprocess the multiplex PCR reads, holding one entry per CDR3 protein. This sample has approximately 420,000 distinct CDR3 sequences, with around 14% found just once. Looked up from germline, CDR1 is SGDLS and CDR2 is YYNGEE. With V trimmed by 0 bases and J by 5 bases, 9 bases remained unmatched. CDR3 length: 16 residues. This receptor was obtained from a woman aged 25-40 years with Graves' hyperthyroidism. The V and J genes are TRBV9 and TRBJ2-5, with 8 nucleotides matching TRBD2. Sequenced: blood. The CDR3 region is CASSVEVSGSGETQYF. Written as DNA, the CDR3 is TGTGCCAGCAGCGTAGAAGTAAGCGGGAGTGGGGAGACCCAGTACTTC.